This T cell receptor (beta chain) comes out of a study of blood T cell repertoires in COVID-19. V lost 4 bases, J lost 8 bases, and 7 bases stayed unmatched. This CDR3 has 13 amino acids. In germline, CDR1 is SQVTM, CDR2 ANQGSEA. As originally analysed: Reference gene primer amplification gave nucleated cell count estimates. Sequencing was performed with immunoSEQ multiplex PCR; in TCRdb, only in-frame clones are kept and a portion is missing. V, J and clone size are those of that table, while D and trimming were read from the DNA. Among roughly 250,000 clones, about 83% were seen once, and the ten largest hold 3% to 4.5%.

The sample consisted of PBMCs or T cells enriched from blood (not recorded which). The clonotype comes from a woman between 35 and 50 years old who had been exposed to COVID-19. The chain couples TRBV29-1 to TRBJ1-4; 7 positions agree with TRBD1. The CDR3 DNA reads as TGCAGCGTTGTCGGAGGGGGCGAGGAAAAACTGTTTTTT. Its translation is CSVVGGGEEKLFF.